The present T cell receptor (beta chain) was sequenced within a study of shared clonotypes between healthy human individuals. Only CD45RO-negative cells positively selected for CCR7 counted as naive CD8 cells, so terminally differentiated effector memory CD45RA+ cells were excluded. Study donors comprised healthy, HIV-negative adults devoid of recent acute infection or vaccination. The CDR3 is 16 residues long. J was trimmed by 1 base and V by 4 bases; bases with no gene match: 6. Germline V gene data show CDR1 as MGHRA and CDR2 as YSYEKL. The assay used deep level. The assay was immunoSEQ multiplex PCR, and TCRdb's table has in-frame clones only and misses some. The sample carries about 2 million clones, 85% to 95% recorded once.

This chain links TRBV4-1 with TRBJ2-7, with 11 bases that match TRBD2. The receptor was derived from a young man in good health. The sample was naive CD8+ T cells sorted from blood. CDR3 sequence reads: CASSRQTSGESYEQYF. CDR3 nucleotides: TGCGCCAGCAGCCGGCAGACTAGCGGGGAATCCTACGAGCAGTACTTC.